This is a list of T cell receptor beta chains from one sample in a study of naive and memory T cell subsets. TCRdb analysed the 5' RACE reads with MiXCR anew, one entry per CDR3 protein. This table has more than 60,000 distinct CDR3 sequences, approximately 8% appearing once. The receptor source for this set is a female donor in good health. CDR3s include the opening cysteine and the closing phenylalanine or tryptophan. The order of the fields is J gene, D gene, clone size, V gene, CDR3 DNA, CDR3 protein. The D gene is left open where the match is weak. The size field is filled for only some rows; it gives once, few, many or a size class.

TRBJ2-7,TRBD2,few,TRBV28,TGTGCCAGCAGGGATAGCGGGAGTATGTACGAGCAGTACTTC,CASRDSGSMYEQYF
TRBJ2-1,TRBD1,many,TRBV20-1,TGCAGTGCTAGAGTACCGGGACAGAGCTCCTACAATGAGCAGTTCTTC,CSARVPGQSSYNEQFF
TRBJ1-2,-,few,TRBV3-1,TGTGCCAGCAACGTACAGGGAAGTTATGGCTACACCTTC,CASNVQGSYGYTF
TRBJ1-6,-,-,TRBV29-1,TGCAGCGTTGGGGATTATTATAATTCACCCCTCCACTTT,CSVGDYYNSPLHF
TRBJ2-1,-,few,TRBV28,TGTGCCAGCAGCTCGTCGCAACTGACAGGCGATGAGCAGTTCTTC,CASSSSQLTGDEQFF
TRBJ2-5,TRBD1,few,TRBV28,TGTGCCAGCAGTTTGGACAGGGAGTACCAAGAGACCCAGTACTTC,CASSLDREYQETQYF
TRBJ2-3,-,few,TRBV19,TGTGCCAGTAGTATGATCGGCCGGACTAGCACAGATACGCAGTATTTT,CASSMIGRTSTDTQYF
TRBJ2-3,-,many,TRBV6-4,TGTGCCAGCAGTGAGGCTAGCGATGGCACAGATACGCAGTATTTT,CASSEASDGTDTQYF
TRBJ2-1,-,-,TRBV5-1,TGCGCCAGCAGCTTGGCGCAGGGAACCTACAATGAGCAGTTCTTC,CASSLAQGTYNEQFF
TRBJ2-1,TRBD1,few,TRBV12-5,TGTGCTAGTGGTTCCTGGACAGGGGGCTACAATGAGCAGTTCTTC,CASGSWTGGYNEQFF
TRBJ2-7,-,many,TRBV12-3/TRBV12-4,TGTGCCAGCAGTTCCTACTACGAGCAGTACTTC,CASSSYYEQYF
TRBJ1-1,TRBD1,-,TRBV12-5,TGTGCTAGTGGTTTGGTCCTCGGACAGGGAGGGGACCTGAACACTGAAGCTTTCTTT,CASGLVLGQGGDLNTEAFF
TRBJ2-1,TRBD2,-,TRBV29-1,TGCAGCGCCAATGTGCCACTAGCGAGCAATGAGCAGTTCTTC,CSANVPLASNEQFF
TRBJ1-1,-,few,TRBV19,TGTGCCAGTAGTATGGGACAACACACTGAAGCTTTCTTT,CASSMGQHTEAFF
TRBJ2-3,TRBD2,-,TRBV6-5,TGTGCCAGCAGTCCTAGCGGGGGAGTCGGAGATACGCAGTATTTT,CASSPSGGVGDTQYF
TRBJ2-1,-,few,TRBV28,TGTGCCAGCAGCTACAGCGGGTCTGAGCAGTTCTTC,CASSYSGSEQFF
TRBJ2-7,-,few,TRBV28,TGTGCCAGCAGCGGACAGACACCCTACGAGCAGTACTTC,CASSGQTPYEQYF
TRBJ2-3,-,-,TRBV5-1,TGCGCCAGCAGCTCGACCGATCCGGAAGATACGCAGTATTTT,CASSSTDPEDTQYF
TRBJ2-7,TRBD2,few,TRBV5-1,TGCGCCAGCAGCTCCCTAGCGGGGGGAAGCTACGAGCAGTACTTC,CASSSLAGGSYEQYF
TRBJ2-3,TRBD2,-,TRBV6-6,TGTGCCAGCAGGCTACTAGCGCGCACAGATACGCAGTATTTT,CASRLLARTDTQYF
TRBJ2-7,-,-,TRBV5-1,TGCGCCAGCAGCTTGTACAGTTCCTACGAGCAGTACTTC,CASSLYSSYEQYF
TRBJ1-2,-,many,TRBV12-3/TRBV12-4,TGTGCCAGCAGTCTTACCGGGACGGATGGCTACACCTTC,CASSLTGTDGYTF
TRBJ1-5,-,-,TRBV27,TGTGCCAGCAGTTTCCAGGGAAGCAATCAGCCCCAGCATTTT,CASSFQGSNQPQHF
TRBJ1-5,TRBD1,many,TRBV20-1,TGCAGTGCGCCTACGGGACAGGGGAGCAATCAGCCCCAGCATTTT,CSAPTGQGSNQPQHF
TRBJ1-4,TRBD1,many,TRBV29-1,TGCAGCGTTGCAGGGGGTGAAAAACTGTTTTTT,CSVAGGEKLFF
TRBJ2-7,TRBD2,few,TRBV20-1,TGCAGTGCTTATTCGGGGGGTCGTTCCTACGAGCAGTACTTC,CSAYSGGRSYEQYF
TRBJ2-2,TRBD1,few,TRBV27,TGTGCCAGCAGTTTCCTCTCGGACAGGGGATCCGGGGAGCTGTTTTTT,CASSFLSDRGSGELFF
TRBJ1-5,-,many,TRBV6-5,TGTGCCAGCAGTTACTATCGGGAGCAGCCCCAGCATTTT,CASSYYREQPQHF
TRBJ2-3,-,few,TRBV7-3,TGTGCCAGCAGCGCAACCGCCCTGGATACGCAGTATTTT,CASSATALDTQYF
TRBJ2-5,-,many,TRBV5-4,TGTGCCAGCAGCTTGCCGAACGCACGACCCGAGACCCAGTACTTC,CASSLPNARPETQYF
TRBJ2-1,TRBD1,few,TRBV29-1,TGCAGCGTTGCCGGGACAGACTACAATGAGCAGTTCTTC,CSVAGTDYNEQFF